The rows below give T cell receptor beta chains drawn from one sample of a study of shared clonotypes between healthy human individuals. Profiling relied on immunoSEQ multiplex PCR, and the TCRdb table lists in-frame clones only, not all of them. The sample comprises 2 million to 2.5 million clones, roughly 93% of which are singletons, and 0.35% to 0.5% rests with the top ten. The sequencing input was naive CD4+ T cells from PBMCs. These receptors originate from a man between 18 and 35 years old in good health. Some clones in this sample may be carry-over from other donors' samples. Each CDR3 is given with its conserved first and last residue. The D gene is left open where the match is weak. Part of the rows lack a size; the others show once, few, many or a class for expanded clones.

D gene: .
clone size: .
J gene: TRBJ1-4
V gene: TRBV9
CDR3 DNA: TGTGCCAGCAGCGTAGGAGGCAACCAGAACGGGAAACTGTTTTTT
CDR3 protein: CASSVGGNQNGKLFF

D gene: .
clone size: .
J gene: TRBJ2-2
V gene: TRBV18
CDR3 DNA: TGTGCCAGCTCACCAGATGTCGATAGTTCGAACACCGGGGAGCTGTTTTTT
CDR3 protein: CASSPDVDSSNTGELFF

D gene: .
clone size: .
J gene: TRBJ2-7
V gene: TRBV10-3
CDR3 DNA: TGTGCCATCAGCGAGACCGCAGGGAATAGCTACGAGCAGTACTTC
CDR3 protein: CAISETAGNSYEQYF

D gene: .
clone size: .
J gene: TRBJ1-3
V gene: TRBV5-1
CDR3 DNA: TGCGCCAGCAGCGGGGCACCATCCCCCGTAGGAAACACCATATATTTT
CDR3 protein: CASSGAPSPVGNTIYF

D gene: TRBD2
clone size: .
J gene: TRBJ2-5
V gene: TRBV5-1
CDR3 DNA: TGCGCCAGCAGCTTGGGTGGACTAGCGGGGACTCAACAAGAGACCCAGTACTTC
CDR3 protein: CASSLGGLAGTQQETQYF

D gene: .
clone size: once
J gene: TRBJ1-5
V gene: TRBV5-6
CDR3 DNA: TGTGCCAGCAGCTTGCGCGGGATTAATCAGCCCCAGCATTTT
CDR3 protein: CASSLRGINQPQHF

D gene: .
clone size: .
J gene: TRBJ2-2
V gene: TRBV5-1
CDR3 DNA: TGCGCCAGCAGCTTGGCAGGGGTTTTGCTTGACACCGGGGAGCTGTTTTTT
CDR3 protein: CASSLAGVLLDTGELFF

D gene: .
clone size: .
J gene: TRBJ2-6
V gene: TRBV5-6
CDR3 DNA: TGTGCCAGCAGCTTACTAGGGTCTGGGGCCAACGTCCTGACTTTC
CDR3 protein: CASSLLGSGANVLTF

D gene: .
clone size: .
J gene: TRBJ2-1
V gene: TRBV12-2
CDR3 DNA: .
CDR3 protein: CASRLVVGQGIDEQFF

D gene: .
clone size: .
J gene: TRBJ2-7
V gene: TRBV7-8
CDR3 DNA: TGTGCCAGCAGCCAACCGGACTCCTCCTACGAGCAGTACTTC
CDR3 protein: CASSQPDSSYEQYF

D gene: .
clone size: .
J gene: TRBJ1-2
V gene: TRBV5-1
CDR3 DNA: TGCGCCAGCAGCTTGGTTGCAGGACCCCCCTCTGGCTACACCTTC
CDR3 protein: CASSLVAGPPSGYTF

D gene: TRBD1
clone size: .
J gene: TRBJ2-7
V gene: TRBV5-1
CDR3 DNA: TGCGCCAGCAGCCGGACAGGGGGCGGGTACGAGCAGTACTTC
CDR3 protein: CASSRTGGGYEQYF

D gene: .
clone size: .
J gene: TRBJ2-7
V gene: TRBV5-1
CDR3 DNA: TGCGCCAGCAGCGGACCGGAAACTTCCTACGAGCAGTACTTC
CDR3 protein: CASSGPETSYEQYF

D gene: TRBD2
clone size: .
J gene: TRBJ2-3
V gene: TRBV6-1
CDR3 DNA: TGTGCCAGCAGTGAAGCTCTCTCGGCTAGCGGGATCACAGATACGCAGTATTTT
CDR3 protein: CASSEALSASGITDTQYF

D gene: .
clone size: once
J gene: TRBJ2-3
V gene: TRBV28
CDR3 DNA: TGTGCCAGCAGTTCGGGGGCGCAGACTAATACGCAGTATTTT
CDR3 protein: CASSSGAQTNTQYF

D gene: TRBD1
clone size: .
J gene: TRBJ1-4
V gene: TRBV5-1
CDR3 DNA: TGCGCCAGCAGCGGGCCCGGGACAGCTAATGAAAAACTGTTTTTT
CDR3 protein: CASSGPGTANEKLFF

D gene: .
clone size: .
J gene: TRBJ2-7
V gene: TRBV20-1
CDR3 DNA: TGCAGTGCTAGAGACAACCCCGAGCAGTACTTC
CDR3 protein: CSARDNPEQYF

D gene: .
clone size: few
J gene: TRBJ1-4
V gene: TRBV5-1
CDR3 DNA: TGCGCCAGCAGCTCGGACGGGAATGAAAAACTGTTTTTT
CDR3 protein: CASSSDGNEKLFF

D gene: .
clone size: .
J gene: TRBJ2-5
V gene: TRBV7-9
CDR3 DNA: TGTGCCAGCAGCTTAGTCTCGGGTGCTGAGACCCAGTACTTC
CDR3 protein: CASSLVSGAETQYF

D gene: TRBD2
clone size: .
J gene: TRBJ2-5
V gene: TRBV12-5
CDR3 DNA: TGTGCTAGTGGTTTGGGGACTAGCGGGGGCAACCAAGAGACCCAGTACTTC
CDR3 protein: CASGLGTSGGNQETQYF

D gene: TRBD1
clone size: .
J gene: TRBJ2-7
V gene: TRBV6-4
CDR3 DNA: TGTGCCAGCAGTGCCGGGACAGGGCAGTCCTACGAGCAGTACTTC
CDR3 protein: CASSAGTGQSYEQYF

D gene: .
clone size: .
J gene: TRBJ1-4
V gene: TRBV10-2
CDR3 DNA: TGCGCCACAAACCCCGGGGACATCGGTGAAAAACTGTTTTTT
CDR3 protein: CATNPGDIGEKLFF

D gene: TRBD2
clone size: .
J gene: TRBJ2-2
V gene: TRBV5-1
CDR3 DNA: TGCGCCAGCAGCCCGACTAGCGGGGTCACCGGGGAGCTGTTTTTT
CDR3 protein: CASSPTSGVTGELFF

D gene: .
clone size: once
J gene: TRBJ2-1
V gene: TRBV4-1
CDR3 DNA: TGCGCCAGCAGCCAAGACCTAGCGATTACCTACAATGAGCAGTTCTTC
CDR3 protein: CASSQDLAITYNEQFF

D gene: TRBD1
clone size: .
J gene: TRBJ1-1
V gene: TRBV19
CDR3 DNA: TGTGCCAGTAGTCCCCAGGGGGGCACTGAAGCTTTCTTT
CDR3 protein: CASSPQGGTEAFF

D gene: .
clone size: .
J gene: TRBJ2-3
V gene: TRBV27
CDR3 DNA: TGTGCCAGCAGTTTAGAGACAGCTAGCACAGATACGCAGTATTTT
CDR3 protein: CASSLETASTDTQYF

D gene: TRBD2
clone size: .
J gene: TRBJ2-1
V gene: TRBV19
CDR3 DNA: TGTGCCAGTACCACCATTGGGGGGGGGTACAATGAGCAGTTCTTC
CDR3 protein: CASTTIGGGYNEQFF

D gene: .
clone size: .
J gene: TRBJ2-3
V gene: TRBV27
CDR3 DNA: TGTGCCAGCACCTCACCGGGGCGGGCCAACGCCACAGATACGCAGTATTTT
CDR3 protein: CASTSPGRANATDTQYF

D gene: .
clone size: .
J gene: TRBJ2-1
V gene: TRBV30
CDR3 DNA: TGTGCCTGGAGGTTTAGTTCCTACAATGAGCAGTTCTTC
CDR3 protein: CAWRFSSYNEQFF

D gene: TRBD1
clone size: .
J gene: TRBJ1-2
V gene: TRBV7-8
CDR3 DNA: TGTGCCAGCAGCCTTTACTCTCGGACAGGGCCCTATGGCTACACCTTC
CDR3 protein: CASSLYSRTGPYGYTF

D gene: .
clone size: .
J gene: TRBJ1-2
V gene: TRBV25-1
CDR3 DNA: TGTGCCAGCAGTGAAGGTCGGTTCGGTGGCTACACCTTC
CDR3 protein: CASSEGRFGGYTF

D gene: .
clone size: .
J gene: TRBJ1-1
V gene: TRBV11-2
CDR3 DNA: TGTGCCAGCAGCTTCATACAGGGATACACTGAAGCTTTCTTT
CDR3 protein: CASSFIQGYTEAFF

D gene: TRBD1
clone size: .
J gene: TRBJ1-1
V gene: TRBV7-3
CDR3 DNA: TGTGCCAGCAGCCGAACAGGGGGTAACACTGAAGCTTTCTTT
CDR3 protein: CASSRTGGNTEAFF

D gene: .
clone size: .
J gene: TRBJ2-3
V gene: TRBV18
CDR3 DNA: TGTGCCAGCTCACTTCGGACCACAGATACGCAGTATTTT
CDR3 protein: CASSLRTTDTQYF

D gene: .
clone size: .
J gene: TRBJ2-7
V gene: TRBV27
CDR3 DNA: TGTGCCAGCAGTCTACAGGGTAGGACTTCCTACGAGCAGTACTTC
CDR3 protein: CASSLQGRTSYEQYF